This passage covers 18 T cell receptor beta chains from one sample sequenced in a study of shared clonotypes between healthy human individuals. Assay used: immunoSEQ multiplex PCR; TCRdb lists only in-frame clones, some missing. The sample lists 490,000 or so clones; roughly 85% were seen once. The sample consisted of PBMCs. All receptors come from a middle-aged woman in good health. Some clones in this sample may be carry-over from other donors' samples.

In regard to this clone: The sample carries other DNA sequences with the same CDR3. The chain employs TRBV6-5 and TRBJ2-1, with 8 bases that match TRBD2. The CDR3 loop spans 15 amino acids. V lost 2 bases, J lost 4 bases, and 4 bases stayed unmatched. The V gene's germline CDR1 is MNHEY and CDR2 SVGAGI. The CDR3 is CASSYRASGYNEQFF. The CDR3, as DNA: TGTGCCAGCAGTTACAGGGCTAGCGGGTACAATGAGCAGTTCTTC.

On this clone: This sample also contains other DNA sequences that code for the same CDR3. The genes are TRBV19 and TRBJ1-4; D remains unclear. The CDR3 is 14 amino acids. Per germline, CDR1 LNHDA and CDR2 SQIVND (reference sequence). The ends were cut back, 3 bases at V and 2 bases at J, with 7 bases in the middle. CDR3 loop: CASSITATNEKLFF. CDR3 nucleotide sequence: TGTGCCAGTAGTATCACCGCCACTAATGAAAAACTGTTTTTT.

As regards this clone: One end of the junction is discordant with germline, which a read error may explain. The sample contains more than one DNA sequence encoding this CDR3. V and J are TRBV6-5 and TRBJ1-5; 7 bases line up with TRBD1. The CDR3 covers 14 residues. CDR1 is MNHEY and CDR2 is SVGAGI in the germline V gene. The CDR3 DNA reads TGCGCCAGCAGAAGACAGGGTGGCTATCAGCCCCAGCATTTT. The encoded protein is CASRRQGGYQPQHF.

CDR3: CASTKPGLAQEQYF. The CDR3 coding sequence is TGTGCCAGCACCAAACCGGGACTAGCGCAGGAACAGTACTTC. This rearrangement joins TRBV28 to TRBJ2-7; 10 bases match TRBD2. V dropped 7 bases and J dropped 10; count of bases not matched to a gene: 13. The germline CDR1 and CDR2 sequences are MDHEN and SYDVKM. The CDR3 is made up of 14 amino acids.

With regard to this clone: The junction departs from germline at one end; a sequencing error may be responsible. V is TRBV7-9 and J is TRBJ2-7; 9 bases agree with TRBD2. CDR1 is SEHNR, CDR2 FQNEAQ, per germline (reference sequence). The CDR3 runs to 14 residues. The CDR3 coding sequence is TGTACCAGCAGCTCACCGGGACTAGCAAGCGAGCAGTACTTC. Its translation is CTSSSPGLASEQYF.

This clone occurred a few times. This chain connects TRBV28 to TRBJ2-4, with TRBD2 identical over 8 bases. CDR3 length equals 15 residues. With V trimmed by 2 bases and J by 10 bases, 10 bases remained unmatched. Germline assignment: CDR1 MDHEN and CDR2 SYDVKM. CDR3 nucleotide sequence: TGTGCCAGCAGTTTAAGTCCGGGAGGGCCAACTATTCAGTACTTC. It specifies CASSLSPGGPTIQYF. The full variable domain, with the rest looked up from reference TRBV28 and TRBJ2-4, is DVKVTQSSRYLVKRTGEKVFLECVQDMDHENMFWYRQDPGLGLRLIYFSYDVKMKEKGDIPEGYSVSREKKERFSLILESASTNQTSMYLCASSLSPGGPTIQYFGAGTRLSVL.

The chain uses TRBV7-2 and TRBJ2-5; possible D gene TRBD2, 6 bases. The ends were cut back, 5 bases at V and 5 bases at J, with 15 bases in the middle. Germline CDR1 SGHTA, CDR2 FQGNSA. The CDR3 length is 14 residues. The CDR3 spells CASSPIAGRETQYF. As DNA, the CDR3 is TGTGCCAGCAGCCCGATTGCGGGAAGGGAGACCCAGTACTTC.

The chain carries TRBV19 and TRBJ1-1, with no clear D. The germline V gene encodes CDR1 LNHDA and CDR2 SQIVND (reference sequence). Between the trimmed V and J ends, which lost 5 bases and 1 base, there was a span of 11 bases. The CDR3 is 14 amino acids. CDR3 sequence reads: CASSPSFGNTEAFF. The CDR3 region has the DNA TGTGCCAGTAGTCCCTCTTTCGGGAACACTGAAGCTTTCTTT.

The chain joins TRBV18 to TRBJ2-7; 8 nucleotides agree with TRBD1. CDR3 length equals 12 residues. The trim removed 4 bases at V and 6 bases at J, leaving 2 bases unmatched. The germline CDR1 and CDR2 sequences are KGHSH and LQKENI. The CDR3 DNA is TGTGCCAGCTCACTTGACAGGGGCGAGCAGTACTTC. Translating gives CASSLDRGEQYF.

Notes on this clone: A clone one base away is much larger, so this may be a read error. This same CDR3 is encoded by further DNA sequences in the sample. The chain joins TRBV7-9 to TRBJ2-5; D is ambiguous. The CDR3 is 11 residues long. In germline, CDR1 is SEHNR, CDR2 FQNEAQ (reference sequence). V was trimmed by 2 bases and J by 5 bases, leaving 3 bases between them. CDR3 DNA: TGTGCCAGCAGCTTAAGCGAGACCCAGTACTTC. Amino acid sequence: CASSLSETQYF.

This clone was found once. This chain uses TRBV5-1 with TRBJ2-1; D unclear. Trimming pared 7 bases from V and 0 bases from J, leaving 14 bases between. The CDR3 length is 15 residues. Germline values: CDR1 SGHRS, CDR2 YFSETQ. CDR3 sequence (DNA): TGCGCCAGCTTTGATAGACCAACCTCCTACAATGAGCAGTTCTTC. Its translation: CASFDRPTSYNEQFF. The variable domain in full, with the rest retrieved from reference TRBV5-1 and TRBJ2-1, is KAGVTQTPRYLIKTRGQQVTLSCSPISGHRSVSWYQQTPGQGLQFLFEYFSETQRNKGNFPGRFSGRQFSNSRSEMNVSTLELGDSALYLCASFDRPTSYNEQFFGPGTRLTVL.

The chain has TRBV28 and TRBJ2-7; D uncertain. Germline V gives CDR1 MDHEN, CDR2 SYDVKM. The CDR3 covers 12 residues. V was pared by 5 bases and J by 0 bases, with 5 bases between. CDR3 loop: CASSQSSYEQYF. CDR3 DNA: TGTGCCAGCAGTCAGAGCTCCTACGAGCAGTACTTC.

V is TRBV9 and J is TRBJ2-7; D is unclear. The germline V gene has CDR1 SGDLS and CDR2 YYNGEE. This CDR3 comprises 14 residues. The ends were cut back, 0 bases at V and 0 bases at J, with 7 bases in the middle. CDR3 sequence: CASSVEAHSYEQYF. The CDR3 bases are TGTGCCAGCAGCGTAGAAGCCCACTCCTACGAGCAGTACTTC.

This chain connects TRBV5-1 to TRBJ1-3; D is unresolved. Germline lookup yields CDR1 SGHRS and CDR2 YFSETQ. V was pared by 0 bases and J by 0 bases, with 7 bases between. This CDR3 is built from 15 residues. The CDR3 DNA sequence: TGCGCCAGCAGCTTGGAAGCCTCCTCTGGAAACACCATATATTTT. Translating it yields CASSLEASSGNTIYF.

J is TRBJ2-7 and V is TRBV29-1; 7 nucleotides agree with TRBD1. CDR3 length: 13 residues. The germline CDR1 and CDR2 sequences are SQVTM and ANQGSEA. J was trimmed by 2 bases and V by 7 bases; bases with no gene match: 8. The CDR3 DNA follows: TGCAGCGCCCGACAGGGTTCCCCCTACGAGCAGTACTTC. It yields the protein CSARQGSPYEQYF.

The chain combines TRBV18 with TRBJ2-5, with D unresolved. The V and J ends lost 5 bases and 7 bases respectively, with 20 bases between them. This CDR3 is built from 15 residues. In germline, CDR1 is KGHSH, CDR2 LQKENI. DNA of the CDR3: TGTGCCAGCTCAGCACTCGACGTACGCATGGGGACCCAGTACTTC. It translates to CASSALDVRMGTQYF.

CDR3 bases: TGCGCCAGCCAAAGACGACTAGCGGGAGGGTTCACAGATACGCAGTATTTT. Protein: CASQRRLAGGFTDTQYF. This chain joins TRBV5-1 and TRBJ2-3, with 14 bases lining up with TRBD2. Germline trimming cut 7 bases from V and 2 bases from J; bases unmatched to any gene: 9. Germline CDR1 and CDR2: SGHRS and YFSETQ. The CDR3 consists of 17 residues.

A single count supports this clone. CDR3 nucleotides: TGCGCCAGCAGCTCAAGGACAGGGCAACGGGCTACGCAGTATTTT. It specifies CASSSRTGQRATQYF. The chain has TRBV5-1 and TRBJ2-3; 8 bases fit TRBD1. J was trimmed by 8 bases and V by 3 bases; bases with no gene match: 11. This CDR3 is 15 amino acids long. CDR1 is SGHRS and CDR2 is YFSETQ in the germline V gene.